The 30 T cell receptor beta chains presented below share a single source sample, sequenced in a study of tissue T cells after allogeneic stem cell transplantation. TCRdb's table, derived via immunoSEQ multiplex PCR, lists solely in-frame clones and lacks some. Of fewer than 30,000 clones listed, about 70% are singletons. The source material was tissue from the ileum, sampled at autopsy. The receptors stem from a female donor of 60 years or more with lung cancer.

The sample holds a few counts of this clone. V is TRBV29-1 and J is TRBJ1-4; no reliable D call. The CDR3 length is 13 residues. CDR1 and CDR2 (germline): SQVTM, ANQGSEA. The V end lost 4 bases, the J end lost 4 bases, and 10 bases lay between the germline ends. CDR3 loop: CSVGAQINEKLFF. CDR3 DNA sequence: TGCAGCGTTGGGGCGCAGATTAATGAAAAACTGTTTTTT.

This clone turned up a few times. The V gene is TRBV12-5, the J gene TRBJ2-7; D call uncertain. Trimming took 4 bases from V and 6 from J, leaving 10 bases between them. The CDR3 has 12 residues. CDR1 and CDR2 from the germline V gene are LGHNT and FRNRAP. The CDR3 loop is CASGSPSGEQYF. In nucleotides, the CDR3 is TGTGCTAGTGGTTCCCCCTCTGGCGAGCAGTACTTC. The full variable domain, its missing parts supplied by reference TRBV12-5 and TRBJ2-7, is DARVTQTPRHKVTEMGQEVTMRCQPILGHNTVFWYRQTMMQGLELLAYFRNRAPLDDSGMPKDRFSAEMPDATLATLKIQPSEPRDSAVYFCASGSPSGEQYFGPGTRLTVT.

The V gene is TRBV9, the J gene TRBJ2-6; no clear D. The germline gives CDR1 SGDLS, CDR2 YYNGEE. The CDR3 has 14 residues. Trimming left V 3 bases short and J 0 bases short, with 4 bases between. This CDR3 reads CASSGHSGANVLTF. The CDR3, as DNA: TGTGCCAGCAGCGGACACTCTGGGGCCAACGTCCTGACTTTC.

The CDR3 spells CASRRSRGQGEKLFF. The CDR3 DNA reads TGCGCCAGCAGGAGATCGAGGGGGCAGGGGGAAAAACTGTTTTTT. The chain links TRBV10-2 to TRBJ1-4; 7 positions match TRBD1. V dropped 6 bases and J dropped 8; count of bases not matched to a gene: 12. This CDR3 contains 15 residues. CDR1 and CDR2 from the germline V gene are WSHSY and SAAADI.

This clone was picked up a small number of times. The chain joins TRBV7-2 to TRBJ2-1; D is undetermined. The CDR3 consists of 11 residues. Trimming took off 2 bases at V and 7 bases at J, with 3 bases between the two ends. Germline lookup yields CDR1 SGHTA and CDR2 FQGNSA. CDR3 bases: TGTGCCAGCAGCTTATTAAATGAGCAGTTCTTC. This encodes CASSLLNEQFF.

This clone came up once. This chain links TRBV19 with TRBJ1-5, with D perhaps TRBD1 (5 bases). The V gene lost 5 bases and the J gene lost 4 bases, with 15 bases spanning the gap. Germline V CDR1 and CDR2: LNHDA, SQIVND (reference sequence). The CDR3 has 15 residues. This CDR3 reads CASSLGTLGNQPQHF. The CDR3 nucleotides read TGTGCCAGTAGTTTAGGGACCCTCGGTAATCAGCCCCAGCATTTT. Combining the CDR3 with reference TRBV19 and TRBJ1-5 gives the whole variable domain DGGITQSPKYLFRKEGQNVTLSCEQNLNHDAMYWYRQDPGQGLRLIYYSQIVNDFQKGDIAEGYSVSREKKESFPLTVTSAQKNPTAFYLCASSLGTLGNQPQHFGDGTRLSIL.

V and J are TRBV27 and TRBJ1-6; weak D call: TRBD1 (6 bases). The V and J ends lost 4 bases and 10 bases respectively, with 17 bases between them. The CDR3 loop spans 15 amino acids. Germline values: CDR1 MNHEY, CDR2 SMNVEV (reference sequence). The CDR3 spells CASSYRGRTGSPLHF. Written as DNA, the CDR3 is TGTGCCAGCAGTTACCGGGGGCGAACGGGCTCACCCCTCCACTTT.

The chain recombines TRBV6-5 with TRBJ2-6; D could derive from TRBD1 or TRBD2 (5 bases each). V lost 0 bases and J lost 2, with 8 bases in between. CDR1 is MNHEY, CDR2 SVGAGI, per germline. CDR3 length: 16 amino acids. The CDR3: CASSYSWGTGANVLTF. DNA for the CDR3: TGTGCCAGCAGTTACTCTTGGGGGACTGGGGCCAACGTCCTGACTTTC.

This sequence joins TRBV5-1 and TRBJ2-5, with 14 positions matching TRBD2. CDR1 and CDR2 from the germline V gene are SGHRS and YFSETQ. The CDR3 runs to 16 residues. Losses at the gene ends were 6 bases for V and 5 bases for J; bases not matched to a gene: 9. The CDR3 bases are TGCGCCAGCACCCCCGGGACTAGCGGGGGAGTGGAGACCCAGTACTTC. It specifies CASTPGTSGGVETQYF.

V is TRBV11-3 and J is TRBJ1-5; maybe TRBD1 (6 bases). CDR3 length: 13 residues. Germline V gene sequence: CDR1 SGHNT, CDR2 YENEEA. Trimming took 3 bases from V and 5 from J, leaving 8 bases between them. The chain's CDR3 is CASSFGTHQPQHF. DNA of the CDR3: TGTGCCAGCAGCTTCGGGACACATCAGCCCCAGCATTTT.

The chain has TRBV5-1 and TRBJ2-5; 7 nucleotides match TRBD2. The CDR3 is made up of 14 amino acids. Germline-derived CDR1 and CDR2 are SGHRS and YFSETQ. Trimming at V came to 3 bases and at J to 5 bases, leaving 7 bases not matched to a gene. The CDR3 region has the DNA TGCGCCAGCAGCTATCAGCGGGGATTTGAGACCCAGTACTTC. This sequence encodes CASSYQRGFETQYF.

This clone showed up just a few times. The genes are TRBV6-5 and TRBJ1-3; D perhaps matches TRBD1 (5 bases). Trimming left V 6 bases short and J 0 bases short, with 9 bases between. CDR1 is MNHEY, CDR2 SVGAGI, per germline. The CDR3 contains 14 residues. The CDR3 sequence is CASSRDLSGNTIYF. The CDR3 DNA is TGTGCCAGCAGCCGGGACCTCTCTGGAAACACCATATATTTT.

The chain employs TRBV27 and TRBJ2-7, with 11 bases lining up with TRBD1. V was pared by 5 bases and J by 4 bases, with 4 bases of the junction left unmatched. CDR1 is MNHEY, CDR2 SMNVEV, per germline (reference sequence). This CDR3 region has 14 residues. The CDR3: CASSPDRGLYEQYF. As DNA, the CDR3 is TGTGCCAGCAGTCCGGACAGGGGGCTATACGAGCAGTACTTC.

The chain uses TRBV23-1 and TRBJ1-3; D remains unclear. TRBV23-1 falls under the ORF class, with uncertain function. V gave up 6 bases and J gave up 6 bases, with 18 bases separating them. CDR3 length: 15 amino acids. The CDR3 DNA reads TGCGCCAGCAGCCCTCAGAAGGGAACAAAAAACACCATATATTTT. Residues: CASSPQKGTKNTIYF.

This clone was counted once. The rearrangement joins TRBV7-2 to TRBJ1-3; D unresolved. Germline V gene sequence: CDR1 SGHTA, CDR2 FQGNSA. This CDR3 region has 14 residues. V lost 3 bases and J 0 bases, leaving 6 bases between the germline ends. The CDR3 is CASSFGPSGNTIYF. DNA of the CDR3: TGTGCCAGCAGCTTCGGCCCCTCTGGAAACACCATATATTTT.

V is TRBV30 and J is TRBJ1-2, with 8 bases lining up with TRBD1. This CDR3 spans 13 amino acids. V lost 4 bases, J lost 8 bases, and 9 bases stayed unmatched. Germline CDR1 and CDR2: GTSNPN and SVGIG (reference sequence). DNA for the CDR3: TGTGCCTGGATCGCCCAGGGGGCGCGGGGCTACACCTTC. Amino acids: CAWIAQGARGYTF.

V and J are TRBV18 and TRBJ2-2; the D is unclear. This CDR3 spans 15 amino acids. The V end was cut by 2 bases, the J end by 3 bases, with 10 bases between. Germline CDR1 KGHSH, CDR2 LQKENI. CDR3 region: CASSPRLQYTGELFF. The CDR3 coding sequence is TGTGCCAGCTCACCAAGGCTGCAATACACCGGGGAGCTGTTTTTT.

This clone was picked up a small number of times. V gene TRBV12-5 combines with J gene TRBJ2-5; weak D call: TRBD2 (5 bases). The ends were cut back, 7 bases at V and 1 base at J, with 19 bases in the middle. The CDR3 runs to 16 residues. The germline V gene has CDR1 LGHNT and CDR2 FRNRAP. The CDR3 DNA reads as TGTGCTAGTGCCCATGGTTTGGACTCACGCCAAGAGACCCAGTACTTC. Its translation: CASAHGLDSRQETQYF.

The chain uses TRBV30 and TRBJ2-3; D is perhaps TRBD2 (6 bases). Trimming stripped 2 bases from V and 6 bases from J, with 9 bases between. CDR1 is GTSNPN, CDR2 SVGIG, per germline (reference sequence). This CDR3 comprises 12 residues. CDR3 nucleotides: TGTGCCTGGAGTCACCTAGCGGATACGCAGTATTTT. Residues: CAWSHLADTQYF.

This clone was seen only a few times. This chain uses TRBV5-6 with TRBJ2-1; 9 bases align to TRBD2. V was clipped by 0 bases and J by 5 bases; unmatched bases: 3. The CDR3 spans 15 residues. The germline V gene encodes CDR1 SGHDT and CDR2 YYEEEE. The CDR3 protein is CASSLGLAGNNEQFF. CDR3 in DNA: TGTGCCAGCAGCTTGGGGCTAGCGGGAAACAATGAGCAGTTCTTC.

CDR3 nucleotide sequence: TGTGCCAGCAGCTTGGGACAGAGCTCCTACAATGAGCAGTTCTTC. It translates to CASSLGQSSYNEQFF. This chain joins TRBV9 and TRBJ2-1, with 7 nucleotides matching TRBD1. V was clipped by 4 bases and J by 0 bases; unmatched bases: 4. The germline V gene encodes CDR1 SGDLS and CDR2 YYNGEE. The CDR3 is 15 residues long.

The table lists this clone with a few counts. This sample includes further DNA sequences coding for the same CDR3. This chain joins TRBV12-3 or TRBV12-4 and TRBJ1-4; the D is unclear. The CDR3 contains 13 residues. The V end was cut by 2 bases, the J end by 7 bases, with 8 bases between. CDR3 nucleotide sequence: TGTGCCAGCAGTTTAAGCGGGGTTGAAAAACTGTTTTTT. Translated, it gives CASSLSGVEKLFF.

The genes are TRBV2 and TRBJ2-7, with 10 bases fitting TRBD2. The CDR3 has 17 amino acids. J lost 0 bases, V lost 9 bases, and 14 bases had no gene match. Germline CDR1 SNHLY, CDR2 FYNNEI. CDR3 sequence reads: CARGSGLAALSSYEQYF. The CDR3 DNA follows: TGTGCCAGGGGATCCGGACTAGCGGCCCTGAGCTCCTACGAGCAGTACTTC. Drawing the rest from reference TRBV2 and TRBJ2-7, the complete variable domain is EPEVTQTPSHQVTQMGQEVILRCVPISNHLYFYWYRQILGQKVEFLVSFYNNEISEKSEIFDDQFSVERPDGSNFTLKIRSTKLEDSAMYFCARGSGLAALSSYEQYFGPGTRLTVT.

This clone was picked up a small number of times. This rearrangement joins TRBV18 to TRBJ1-1; D ambiguous. The CDR3 spans 13 residues. Per germline, CDR1 KGHSH and CDR2 LQKENI. V was trimmed by 1 base and J by 1 base, leaving 4 bases between them. CDR3 DNA sequence: TGTGCCAGCTCACCACGGACGAACACTGAAGCTTTCTTT. The encoded protein is CASSPRTNTEAFF.

The chain combines TRBV28 with TRBJ2-7; 10 nucleotides match TRBD1. Trimming at V came to 6 bases and at J to 4 bases, leaving 12 bases not matched to a gene. The length of the CDR3 is 16 residues. CDR1 and CDR2 from the germline V gene are MDHEN and SYDVKM. CDR3 loop: CASSPGAGQGMYEQYF. The CDR3 bases are TGTGCCAGCAGCCCCGGGGCGGGACAGGGGATGTACGAGCAGTACTTC.

The V gene is TRBV18, the J gene TRBJ2-1; 12 bases match TRBD1. Germline lookup yields CDR1 KGHSH and CDR2 LQKENI. The CDR3 contains 17 residues. The V and J ends lost 3 bases and 2 bases, in that order; junction bases with no gene match: 5. This chain's CDR3 is CASSPLGTGGAYNEQFF. As DNA, the CDR3 is TGTGCCAGCTCACCCCTAGGGACAGGGGGCGCCTACAATGAGCAGTTCTTC.

This clone was found once. The V and J genes are TRBV5-1 and TRBJ2-2; no firm D call. The germline V and J ends were trimmed by 4 bases and 7 bases, with 8 bases remaining between them. This CDR3 is 12 amino acids long. Germline V CDR1 and CDR2: SGHRS, YFSETQ. CDR3 in DNA: TGCGCCAGCAGCCGTGGAAGCGGGGAGCTGTTTTTT. This gives the protein CASSRGSGELFF.

J is TRBJ1-2 and V is TRBV6-5; D is possibly TRBD1 (5 bases). The CDR3 length is 15 residues. Per germline, CDR1 MNHEY and CDR2 SVGAGI. The V gene lost 5 bases and the J gene lost 4 bases, with 17 bases spanning the gap. As DNA, the CDR3 is TGTGCCAGCAGTCCGCGGGAGGGGTCTACCTATGGCTACACCTTC. As protein: CASSPREGSTYGYTF.

The V and J genes are TRBV19 and TRBJ1-2; 8 bases match TRBD1. Germline V gene sequence: CDR1 LNHDA, CDR2 SQIVND (reference sequence). The trim removed 8 bases at V and 4 bases at J, leaving 6 bases unmatched. The CDR3 contains 13 residues. CDR3 DNA: TGTGCCAGTGGCATCAGGGGGCTCTATGGCTACACCTTC. Protein: CASGIRGLYGYTF.

The CDR3 loop is CSVAKQGTRTDTQYF. CDR3 sequence (DNA): TGCAGCGTAGCTAAACAGGGGACACGCACAGATACGCAGTATTTT. This chain uses TRBV29-1 with TRBJ2-3; 7 bases map to TRBD1. Germline-derived CDR1 and CDR2 are SQVTM and ANQGSEA. J lost 1 base, V lost 6 bases, and 10 bases had no gene match. The CDR3 consists of 15 residues.